This T cell receptor (beta chain) was found in a study of memory CD4+ T cells and cytomegalovirus serostatus. About the research overall: Healthy Belgian adult donors included about nine CMV-positive and 24 CMV-negative people.

About this clone itself: The antigen is unknown.

Single viable CD3+CD4+CD8-CD45RO+ cells were sorted as the memory CD4+ T cells. Serum IgG to CMV pp150, pp28, p38 and p52 defined serostatus. Per the authors' pipeline: After removing out-of-frame reads, 2 million to 2.5 million distinct TCRbeta sequences remained. This table comes from immunoSEQ multiplex PCR, and its TCRdb copy is limited to in-frame clones, with some not included. Clone size and the V and J calls come from that table; the DNA yielded D and trimming. The data show about 61,000 clones, 82% seen once. Regarding the study as a whole: Median bootstrapped AUC for CMV status was just under 0.97 originally, about 0.9 US-trained.

This CDR3 spans 15 amino acids. Trimming removed 5 bases at V and 5 bases at J, with 17 bases between. Germline lookup yields CDR1 WSHSY and CDR2 SAAADI. This rearrangement joins TRBV10-2 to TRBJ2-3; D might be TRBD1 (6 bases). Input material: memory CD4+ T cells from blood. This receptor was identified in an adult in good health and CMV-seronegative. The CDR3: CASSLRIPGEDTQYF. For the CDR3, the DNA is TGCGCCAGCAGTCTGAGGATTCCAGGGGAAGATACGCAGTATTTT.